This T cell receptor (beta chain) was recovered during a study of cytomegalovirus exposure and HLA in healthy donors. Findings and limits, study-wide: Previous analysis showed most TCR beta V segments were productive about 87% or about 30% of the time. The authors assumed roughly uniform sequencing depth across donors for presence/absence analyses. In a later analysis, HLA-associated TCR beta chains were more clonally expanded than equally common others. Per a later analysis, about 15,000 TCR beta sequences showed association with HLA alleles at 0.05 false discovery rate.

PCR primers comprised 60 Vbeta and 13 Jbeta primers. Produced via immunoSEQ multiplex PCR; TCRdb's table is partial and in-frame only. The sample contains 150,000 to 200,000 clones, about three quarters of which appear only once. The V segment lost 6 bases and the J segment 4 bases; nucleotides outside the gene matches: 9. Germline CDR1 is SGHTA and CDR2 is FQGNSA. This CDR3 spans 15 amino acids. Worth noting for this clone: Its antigen remains unidentified.

Sequencing was carried out using PBMCs. This chain uses TRBV7-2 with TRBJ2-3, with 8 nucleotides matching TRBD2. The clonotype comes from a woman aged 40 to 50 in good health and CMV-seronegative. CDR3 residues: CASSSKREIADTQYF. DNA for the CDR3: TGTGCCAGCAGTTCCAAGCGGGAGATTGCAGATACGCAGTATTTT. The full variable domain, with the rest looked up from reference TRBV7-2 and TRBJ2-3, is GAGVSQSPSNKVTEKGKDVELRCDPISGHTALYWYRQSLGQGLEFLIYFQGNSAPDKSGLPSDRFSAERTGGSVSTLTIQRTQQEDSAVYLCASSSKREIADTQYFGPGTRLTVL.